This TCR beta chain was identified in a study of CD8 T cells in ankylosing spondylitis (dated by TCRdb to about 2017). In terms of the full investigation: To find TCR variants linked to disease, the study profiled T cell receptor beta repertoires in ankylosing spondylitis patients and healthy donors. The whole study cohort included some 100 healthy donors and around 24 ankylosing spondylitis patients. Peripheral blood samples were taken, and synovial fluid was additionally collected from ankylosing spondylitis patients. What the research found in general, with its limitations: Some TCR beta motif variants had previously been reported in synovial fluid and blood of reactive arthritis patients, which suggested common disease-initiation mechanisms. According to the report, matched synovial fluid samples from ankylosing spondylitis patients were significantly enriched for the disease-linked clones. Blood from ankylosing spondylitis patients appeared to be characterized by a TCR beta motif made up of several highly homologous amino acid variants. The disease-linked clones had a CD8+ phenotype and were found at relatively low frequencies in peripheral blood.

This sample was sequenced with an Illumina HiSeq 2500. Quantitative 5'-RACE with molecular barcodes was the method used to prepare the TCR beta libraries. For the original study's pipeline: A new computational method, built on a probabilistic model of VDJ rearrangement, was used to identify disease-linked TCR variants. The public sequencing data were trimmed at Q25 with fastp and processed into clonotypes with MiXCR by TCRdb, which kept only in-frame beta chains. Each entry merges the rows of one CDR3 protein and shows their most common DNA and genes. These V and J calls rely on TCRdb rather than the paper's analysis. The sample table shows about 500,000 distinct CDR3 sequences, and approximately 12% are seen once. The ten top clones hold around 6.8% of the sample. This clonotype was detected a few times. Its antigen target is currently unknown. Nothing much larger sits one base from this clone, and base qualities are not available.

The germline V gene specifies SNHLY as CDR1 and FYNNEI as CDR2. The CDR3 numbers 14 residues from cysteine through phenylalanine. Just the 42-base CDR3 DNA is kept, in frame starting at base 1. V loses 4 bases of germline sequence and J loses 6 bases, and the interval between the two ends is 15 bases. This TCR was recovered from a male donor with ankylosing spondylitis. This sequence uses TRBV2 and TRBJ1-2, with TRBD1 as a weak D call on 5 bases. The source material was blood, either unsorted or a sorted T cell fraction (not recorded which). The nucleotide sequence reads as follows: TGTGCCAGCAGTGGAGTGGGAGGGGTCAATGGCTACACCTTC. Protein translation: CASSGVGGVNGYTF.